Described below is a single T cell receptor (beta chain) sequence and its context. The antigen is not known. This entry is derived from a study of cytomegalovirus exposure and HLA in healthy donors. Study overall: A data release that came early held roughly 80 million unique TCRs from HLA-typed donors. Findings of the study overall: It was confirmed in vitro that three of the CMV-associated chains were specific for CMV antigens. Cytomegalovirus-associated TCR beta chains were listed, numbering some 180.

Vbeta (60) and Jbeta (13) primers were used in the PCR. Generated by immunoSEQ multiplex PCR, the TCRdb table keeps only in-frame clones and is missing some. The profile shows 95,000 to 150,000 clones, 75% of them singletons. CDR1 and CDR2 from the germline V gene are SGDLS and YYNGEE. This CDR3 is built from 14 residues. V shed 3 bases and J 0 bases; nucleotides not matched to a gene: 2. This TCR came from a woman aged 40 to 50 in good health and CMV-seropositive. The rearrangement uses TRBV9 and TRBJ1-2, with TRBD1 matching 7 bases. Sequenced sample: PBMCs. CDR3 in amino acids: CASSEGTANYGYTF. The CDR3 region has the DNA TGTGCCAGCAGCGAGGGGACAGCTAACTATGGCTACACCTTC.